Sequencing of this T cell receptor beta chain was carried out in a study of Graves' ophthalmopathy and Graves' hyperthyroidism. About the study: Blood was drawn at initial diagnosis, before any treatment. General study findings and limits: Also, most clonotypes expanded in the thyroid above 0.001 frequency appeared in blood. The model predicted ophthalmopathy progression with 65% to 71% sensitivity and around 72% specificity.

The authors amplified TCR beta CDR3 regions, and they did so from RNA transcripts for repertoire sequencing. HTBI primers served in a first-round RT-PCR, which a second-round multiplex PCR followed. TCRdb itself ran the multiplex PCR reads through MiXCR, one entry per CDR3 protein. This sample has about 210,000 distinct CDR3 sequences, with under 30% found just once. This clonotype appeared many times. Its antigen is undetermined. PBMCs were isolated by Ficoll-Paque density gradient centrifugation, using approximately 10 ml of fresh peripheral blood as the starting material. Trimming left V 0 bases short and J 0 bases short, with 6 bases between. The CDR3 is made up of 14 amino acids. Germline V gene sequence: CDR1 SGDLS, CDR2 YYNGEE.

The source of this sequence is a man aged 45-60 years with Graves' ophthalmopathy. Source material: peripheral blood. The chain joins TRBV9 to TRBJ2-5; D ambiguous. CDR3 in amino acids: CASSVGVYQETQYF. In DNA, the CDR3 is TGTGCCAGCAGCGTAGGTGTGTACCAAGAGACCCAGTACTTC. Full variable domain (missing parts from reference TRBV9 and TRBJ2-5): DSGVTQTPKHLITATGQRVTLRCSPRSGDLSVYWYQQSLDQGLQFLIQYYNGEERAKGNILERFSAQQFPDLHSELNLSSLELGDSALYFCASSVGVYQETQYFGPGTRLLVL.